This passage covers 21 T cell receptor beta chains from one sample sequenced in a study of glioma-infiltrating T cells after dendritic cell vaccination. Only in-frame clones appear in the TCRdb table, and some are missing; sequencing was by immunoSEQ multiplex PCR. The repertoire has about 32,000 clones, over 90% of them found once; the top ten carry under 2.5%. The sequencing used blood, collected before dendritic cell vaccination. These receptors were obtained from a human donor with glioblastoma.

J is TRBJ1-4 and V is TRBV5-1; no clear D. The CDR3 is 14 residues long. Germline CDR1 and CDR2: SGHRS and YFSETQ. Trimming removed 0 bases from V and 8 bases from J, with 11 bases in between. The CDR3 spells CASSLDSGLEKLFF. The CDR3 DNA sequence: TGCGCCAGCAGCTTGGACAGCGGACTGGAAAAACTGTTTTTT.

CDR3 amino acids: CASSPAGTGGYGYTF. CDR3 DNA: TGTGCCAGCTCACCAGCCGGGACAGGGGGGTATGGCTACACCTTC. This chain connects TRBV18 to TRBJ1-2; 11 bases map to TRBD1. CDR3 length: 15 amino acids. V lost 2 bases to trimming and J lost 5 bases; unmatched junction nucleotides: 4. Germline CDR1 is KGHSH and CDR2 is LQKENI.

The chain couples TRBV5-1 to TRBJ1-1, with TRBD1 matching over 8 bases. Germline CDR1 is SGHRS and CDR2 is YFSETQ. Unmatched junction bases numbered 10, after V lost 3 bases and J lost 6 bases. This CDR3 region has 15 residues. CDR3 nucleotides: TGCGCCAGCAGCTCCGGTGGACAGGGTATGGCTGAAGCTTTCTTT. Its protein is CASSSGGQGMAEAFF. The full variable domain, completed using reference TRBV5-1 and TRBJ1-1, is KAGVTQTPRYLIKTRGQQVTLSCSPISGHRSVSWYQQTPGQGLQFLFEYFSETQRNKGNFPGRFSGRQFSNSRSEMNVSTLELGDSALYLCASSSGGQGMAEAFFGQGTRLTVV.

The rearrangement joins TRBV5-1 to TRBJ2-5; TRBD1 matches at 7 bases. The CDR3 spans 15 residues. Per the germline V gene, CDR1 is SGHRS and CDR2 is YFSETQ. The trim removed 0 bases at V and 4 bases at J, leaving 6 bases unmatched. The CDR3 protein is CASSLGQGISETQYF. In DNA form, the CDR3 reads TGCGCCAGCAGCTTGGGACAGGGTATATCAGAGACCCAGTACTTC. Filled out from reference TRBV5-1 and TRBJ2-5, the complete variable domain reads KAGVTQTPRYLIKTRGQQVTLSCSPISGHRSVSWYQQTPGQGLQFLFEYFSETQRNKGNFPGRFSGRQFSNSRSEMNVSTLELGDSALYLCASSLGQGISETQYFGPGTRLLVL.

The V gene is TRBV15, the J gene TRBJ2-4; possibly TRBD2 for D (6 bases). V lost 0 bases and J 7 bases, leaving 16 bases between the germline ends. CDR3 length equals 16 residues. The germline CDR1 and CDR2 sequences are LNHNV and YYDKDF (reference sequence). The DNA of the CDR3 is TGTGCCACCAGCAGAGATCGCGGGGATCCGAGGAACATTCAGTACTTC. This gives the protein CATSRDRGDPRNIQYF.

The V gene is TRBV30, the J gene TRBJ1-2; 9 bases are shared with TRBD1. Germline-derived CDR1 and CDR2 are GTSNPN and SVGIG (reference sequence). This CDR3 comprises 14 residues. Trimming took 3 bases from V and 8 from J; bases not matched to a gene: 10. The CDR3 nucleotides are TGTGCCTGGAGGCAAACAGGGGGCGGAGGCGGCTACACCTTC. Translated: CAWRQTGGGGGYTF.

The V and J genes are TRBV5-5 and TRBJ2-3; 11 bases are a match to TRBD1. J lost 3 bases, V lost 4 bases, and 4 bases had no gene match. Germline V CDR1 and CDR2: SGHKS, YYEKEE (reference sequence). This CDR3 contains 15 residues. This CDR3 is CASSVGTGGTDTQYF. In nucleotides, the CDR3 is TGTGCCAGCAGCGTAGGGACAGGGGGAACAGATACGCAGTATTTT.

The chain carries TRBV13 and TRBJ1-2; TRBD1 matches at 7 bases. The CDR3 loop spans 15 amino acids. Germline V gene sequence: CDR1 PRHDT, CDR2 FYEKMQ (reference sequence). V was clipped by 5 bases and J by 2 bases; unmatched bases: 8. The CDR3: CASSVTLTGNYGYTF. In DNA, the CDR3 is TGTGCCAGCAGCGTCACCCTGACAGGGAACTATGGCTACACCTTC.

The chain has TRBV4-1 and TRBJ2-2; 9 bases match TRBD2. Germline V gene sequence: CDR1 MGHRA, CDR2 YSYEKL. J was trimmed by 4 bases and V by 4 bases; bases with no gene match: 7. The length of the CDR3 is 16 residues. As DNA, the CDR3 is TGCGCCAGCAGCCGTGGAGCGGGGGGAAGCACCGGGGAGCTGTTTTTT. Translated: CASSRGAGGSTGELFF.

The rearrangement uses TRBV21-1 and TRBJ1-2. TRBV21-1 is assigned pseudogene status. The CDR3 has 14 amino acids. Written as DNA, the CDR3 is TGTGCCAGCAGCATGCGGGCATTCGACTATGGCTACACCTTC. It is translated as CASSMRAFDYGYTF.

This chain links TRBV11-2 with TRBJ1-2; D may be TRBD1 (6 bases). Deletions cut 2 bases from V and 7 bases from J, with 14 bases between. CDR3 length equals 14 residues. Germline V lookup: CDR1 SGHAT, CDR2 FQNNGV. The CDR3 nucleotides read TGTGCCAGCAGCTTACCCACAGGGCTGAGTGGCTACACCTTC. Amino acid sequence: CASSLPTGLSGYTF.

The chain uses TRBV10-3 and TRBJ2-7, with D maybe TRBD1 (6 bases). The V gene's germline CDR1 is ENHRY and CDR2 SYGVKD. The CDR3 loop spans 13 amino acids. Trimming cost V 11 bases and J 0 bases, with 14 bases left between them. The CDR3 protein is CAVLIRGSYEQYF. The CDR3 bases are TGTGCCGTACTGATCAGGGGCTCCTACGAGCAGTACTTC.

The chain carries TRBV15 and TRBJ2-5; TRBD2 is a possible D gene (5 bases). Trimming left V 4 bases short and J 0 bases short, with 12 bases between. Germline V CDR1 and CDR2: LNHNV, YYDKDF (reference sequence). The CDR3 sequence is 15 residues long. CDR3 sequence reads: CATSNRTEYQETQYF. CDR3 in DNA: TGTGCCACCAGCAACCGGACTGAATACCAAGAGACCCAGTACTTC. Using reference TRBV15 and TRBJ2-5 for the parts outside the CDR3, the full variable domain is DAMVIQNPRYQVTQFGKPVTLSCSQTLNHNVMYWYQQKSSQAPKLLFHYYDKDFNNEADTPDNFQSRRPNTSFCFLDIRSPGLGDTAMYLCATSNRTEYQETQYFGPGTRLLVL.

The chain couples TRBV6-5 to TRBJ2-7, with D tentatively TRBD1 (5 bases). CDR3 length equals 14 residues. Deletions cut 4 bases from V and 1 base from J, with 11 bases between. Per the germline V gene, CDR1 is MNHEY and CDR2 is SVGAGI. The CDR3, as DNA: TGTGCCAGCAGTTCGGCAGGGCTATCCTACGAGCAGTACTTC. Protein product: CASSSAGLSYEQYF.

In its sample, this clone was seen once. J is TRBJ1-5 and V is TRBV6-5; possibly TRBD1 for D (6 bases). V lost 6 bases to trimming and J lost 0 bases, with 12 bases between them. Germline V gene data show CDR1 as MNHEY and CDR2 as SVGAGI. This CDR3 spans 15 amino acids. The CDR3 protein is CASRLDSYSNQPQHF. In DNA, the CDR3 is TGTGCCAGCAGACTGGACAGTTATAGCAATCAGCCCCAGCATTTT.

This clone was counted between two and nine times. The chain links TRBV7-9 to TRBJ1-6, with D unclear. This CDR3 has 16 residues. Germline V gene sequence: CDR1 SEHNR, CDR2 FQNEAQ (reference sequence). V was shortened by 1 base and J by 2 bases, with 9 bases between the two germline ends. The CDR3 DNA is TGTGCCAGCAGCTTAGAAGGTAGCGCCTATAATTCACCCCTCCACTTT. Residues: CASSLEGSAYNSPLHF.

The CDR3 coding sequence is TGTGCCAGCAGCTTAGGGGGAAGGAACGGGGAGCTGTTTTTT. Amino acids: CASSLGGRNGELFF. This chain joins TRBV5-4 and TRBJ2-2, with D possibly TRBD1 on 6 matching bases. This CDR3 is 14 amino acids long. The germline V and J ends were trimmed by 2 bases and 7 bases, with 12 bases remaining between them. Germline V gene sequence: CDR1 SGHNT, CDR2 YYREEE (reference sequence).

This chain links TRBV4-3 with TRBJ1-2; 7 positions match TRBD1. Trimming took 4 bases from V and 3 from J; bases not matched to a gene: 11. CDR3 length equals 16 residues. Germline V gene lookup returns CDR1 LGHNA and CDR2 YSLEER. DNA for the CDR3: TGCGCCAGCAGCCCGGCATCGGGACAGACCTACTATGGCTACACCTTC. Protein: CASSPASGQTYYGYTF.

The V call is TRBV7-2, the J call TRBJ1-2, with D perhaps TRBD1 (5 bases). V was shortened by 5 bases and J by 7 bases, with 14 bases between the two germline ends. The CDR3 runs 13 residues. The germline CDR1 and CDR2 sequences are SGHTA and FQGNSA. For the CDR3, the DNA is TGTGCCAGCAGCCCCCAGCAGGGTGGTGGCTACACCTTC. Translated: CASSPQQGGGYTF. The full variable domain, with the rest looked up from reference TRBV7-2 and TRBJ1-2, is GAGVSQSPSNKVTEKGKDVELRCDPISGHTALYWYRQSLGQGLEFLIYFQGNSAPDKSGLPSDRFSAERTGGSVSTLTIQRTQQEDSAVYLCASSPQQGGGYTFGSGTRLTVV.

In its sample, this clone was seen a few times. The chain links TRBV7-8 to TRBJ2-5, with D perhaps matching TRBD2 (6 bases). The CDR3 consists of 14 residues. From germline, CDR1 is SGHVS and CDR2 FQNEAQ. Trimming took off 0 bases at V and 6 bases at J, with 11 bases between the two ends. This CDR3 reads CASSLAFGGKTQYF. The DNA for the CDR3 is TGTGCCAGCAGCTTAGCGTTCGGGGGAAAGACCCAGTACTTC.

As to this clone: One junction end disagrees with the germline gene, perhaps due to a read error. The chain is built from TRBV6-1 and TRBJ2-7, with TRBD1 matching 8 bases. Germline V gives CDR1 MNHNS, CDR2 SASEGT. CDR3 length equals 12 residues. The CDR3 sequence: CASGAGGYKQYF. The CDR3 region has the DNA TGTGCCAGCGGGGCAGGGGGCTACAAGCAGTACTTC.